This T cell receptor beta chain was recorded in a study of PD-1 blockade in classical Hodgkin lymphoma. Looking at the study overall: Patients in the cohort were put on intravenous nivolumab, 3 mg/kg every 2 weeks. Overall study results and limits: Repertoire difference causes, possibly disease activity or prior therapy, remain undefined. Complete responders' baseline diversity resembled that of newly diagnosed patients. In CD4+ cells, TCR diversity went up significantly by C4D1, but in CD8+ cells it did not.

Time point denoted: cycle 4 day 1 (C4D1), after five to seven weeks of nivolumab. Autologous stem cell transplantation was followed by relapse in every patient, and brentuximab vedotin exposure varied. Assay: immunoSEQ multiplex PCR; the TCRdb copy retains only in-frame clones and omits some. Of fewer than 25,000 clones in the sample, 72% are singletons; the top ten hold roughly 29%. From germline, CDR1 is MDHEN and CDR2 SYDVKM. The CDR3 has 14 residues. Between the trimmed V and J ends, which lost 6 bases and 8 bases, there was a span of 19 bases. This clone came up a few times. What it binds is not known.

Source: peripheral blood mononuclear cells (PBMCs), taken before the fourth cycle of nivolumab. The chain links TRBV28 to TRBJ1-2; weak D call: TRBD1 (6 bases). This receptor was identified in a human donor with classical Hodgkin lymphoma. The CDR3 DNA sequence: TGTGCCAGCAGCCCCCCAACAGGGTGGGAGGGCTACACCTTC. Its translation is CASSPPTGWEGYTF.